The rows below give T cell receptor beta chains drawn from one sample of a study of blood T cell repertoires in COVID-19. Clones were sequenced by immunoSEQ multiplex PCR, and TCRdb holds only the in-frame ones, with some missing. Counted here are around 300,000 clones, roughly 87% occurring once; the ten biggest clones make up 1%. Specimen: peripheral blood. Receptors originate from a man in his fifties with active or convalescent COVID-19. Both conserved end residues are part of each CDR3. A D gene is named only where the DNA matches it firmly. Only some rows state a clone size, as once, few, many or a class for expanded clones.

D,size,length,V,J,DNA,CDR3
TRBD2,once,16,TRBV18,TRBJ2-3,TGTGCCAGCTCACCTGGGACTAGCGGGGAGGCAGATACGCAGTATTTT,CASSPGTSGEADTQYF
.,.,12,TRBV7-9,TRBJ2-7,TGTGCCAGCAGCCCGGGATACTACGAGCAGTACTTC,CASSPGYYEQYF
.,.,16,TRBV11-2,TRBJ2-7,TGTGCCAGCAGCTTCGGGGGGCGCGTCCAAACTTACGAGCAGTACTTC,CASSFGGRVQTYEQYF
TRBD1,.,16,TRBV28,TRBJ1-3,TGTGCCAGCAGCCAAACAGGGGACTCATCTGGAAACACCATATATTTT,CASSQTGDSSGNTIYF
.,.,16,TRBV10-3,TRBJ2-2,TGTGCCATCAGTGACAGCCGGACAGCAAACACCGGGGAGCTGTTTTTT,CAISDSRTANTGELFF
.,.,13,TRBV29-1,TRBJ1-5,TGCAGCGTTGCCGCGGGGCGCGATCAGCCCCAGCATTTT,CSVAAGRDQPQHF
.,.,16,TRBV14,TRBJ1-6,TGTGCCAGCAGCCAAGCAGGGCGAACCTATAATTCACCCCTCCACTTT,CASSQAGRTYNSPLHF
TRBD1,.,15,TRBV7-2,TRBJ1-4,TGTGCCAGCAGCCGGCAGGGGGCGACTAATGAAAAACTGTTTTTT,CASSRQGATNEKLFF
TRBD1,.,16,TRBV5-1,TRBJ2-1,TGCGCCAGCAGCTCGGGGACAGCCAGTCTATACAATGAGCAGTTCTTC,CASSSGTASLYNEQFF
.,.,13,TRBV3-1/TRBV3-2,TRBJ2-1,TGTGCCAGCAGCCAAGGCTCCGGGACAGAGCAGTTCTTC,CASSQGSGTEQFF
.,.,10,TRBV20-1,TRBJ1-1,TGCAGTGCTAGTATCGGTCAAGCTTTCTTT,CSASIGQAFF
TRBD2,.,13,TRBV27,TRBJ2-1,TGTGCCAGCAGTTTACTTGGGGGAGGGGAGCAGTTCTTC,CASSLLGGGEQFF
TRBD2,.,15,TRBV20-1,TRBJ2-5,TGCAGTGCTAGTAGGACTAGCGGGGGCCAAGAGACCCAGTACTTC,CSASRTSGGQETQYF
TRBD1,.,20,TRBV5-4,TRBJ2-1,TGTGCCAGCAGCTTGGCTGGACAGGGTCGGGTAGGTGATAGGTCCAATGAGCAGTTCTTC,CASSLAGQGRVGDRSNEQFF
.,few,13,TRBV28,TRBJ1-2,TGTGCCAGCAGCATTAAGAGGCCTCGGGGCTACACCTTC,CASSIKRPRGYTF
.,.,15,TRBV5-5,TRBJ1-6,TGTGCCAGCAGCTTAAGCACCCCGCGGGGTTCACCCCTCCACTTT,CASSLSTPRGSPLHF
TRBD1,.,14,TRBV18,TRBJ1-4,TGTGCCAGCTCTCCCCGACAGGGAAATGAAAAACTGTTTTTT,CASSPRQGNEKLFF
TRBD1,.,17,TRBV4-1,TRBJ1-5,TGCGCCAGCAGCCAACGAGGGGGGACAGGAGGCAATCAGCCCCAGCATTTT,CASSQRGGTGGNQPQHF
TRBD1,.,15,TRBV19,TRBJ1-1,TGTGCCAGTAGTGTACAAACCACAGGGGTCACTGAAGCTTTCTTT,CASSVQTTGVTEAFF
TRBD2,.,19,TRBV10-1,TRBJ2-1,TGCGCCAGCAGTGAGTCGGCGGCTAGCGGGAGGGCCGCTTCAAATGAGCAGTTCTTC,CASSESAASGRAASNEQFF
TRBD1,.,16,TRBV2,TRBJ1-1,TGTGCCAGCAGTGAGACACCACTCGGACAGGGAGGTTGGGCTTTCTTT,CASSETPLGQGGWAFF
.,once,13,TRBV28,TRBJ1-5,TGTGCCAGCAGTTCAGGGGCCCCGGGGCCCCAGCATTTT,CASSSGAPGPQHF
TRBD1,.,15,TRBV28,TRBJ2-7,TGTGCCAGCAGTCCAGGGACAGGGGGATCGGGAGAGCAGTACTTC,CASSPGTGGSGEQYF
TRBD1,few,15,TRBV19,TRBJ2-1,TGTGCCAGTAGTCCCACAGGGGGGATTGCGCAGGAGCAGTTCTTC,CASSPTGGIAQEQFF
TRBD2,once,14,TRBV15,TRBJ2-5,TGTGCCACATCCCGGCAATCGGGGGGAGAGACCCAGTACTTC,CATSRQSGGETQYF
TRBD1,.,16,TRBV6-5,TRBJ1-1,TGTGCCAGCAGTTTAGGGACAGGGGCCATGGGAACTGAAGCTTTCTTT,CASSLGTGAMGTEAFF
.,.,15,TRBV6-2/TRBV6-3,TRBJ2-7,TGTGCCAGCAGTTATGTGGCAGGGCAATCCTACGAGCAGTACTTC,CASSYVAGQSYEQYF
.,.,15,TRBV9,TRBJ1-3,TGTGCCAGCAGCGTAGCAGGGGACCCTGGAAACACCATATATTTT,CASSVAGDPGNTIYF
TRBD1,.,14,TRBV4-3,TRBJ1-2,TGCGCCAGCAGCCAAGCAATCAGGGGGTATGGCTACACCTTC,CASSQAIRGYGYTF
TRBD1,.,15,TRBV5-1,TRBJ2-7,TGCGCCAGCAGCTATAACAGGGGACCTACCTACGAGCAGTACTTC,CASSYNRGPTYEQYF
.,.,18,TRBV9,TRBJ2-6,TGTGCCAGCAAGGTGCTTGGGGACAAAACCTCTGGGGCCAACGTCCTGACTTTC,CASKVLGDKTSGANVLTF
.,.,14,TRBV6-5,TRBJ1-5,TGTGCCAGCAGTTCTGGACTGATGAATCAGCCCCAGCATTTT,CASSSGLMNQPQHF
.,.,15,TRBV4-1,TRBJ2-3,TGCGCCAGCAGCCATAGCACTAGCATAGGAGATACGCAGTATTTT,CASSHSTSIGDTQYF
TRBD2,.,16,TRBV19,TRBJ2-1,TGTGCCAGTAGTCTATATACTAGCGGGGAGGACAATGAGCAGTTCTTC,CASSLYTSGEDNEQFF
.,.,15,TRBV5-1,TRBJ1-1,TGCGCCAGCAGCTTGGGCAGGGCAGGCAACACTGAAGCTTTCTTT,CASSLGRAGNTEAFF
.,few,16,TRBV24-1,TRBJ1-1,TGTGCCACCAGTGAAACCGGAGTGGGAGGGGACAATAAAGCTTTCTTT,CATSETGVGGDNKAFF
TRBD2,few,15,TRBV11-2,TRBJ2-2,TGTGCCAGCAGCGTCGGGGGGGCTGGCACCGGGGAGCTGTTTTTT,CASSVGGAGTGELFF
.,few,18,TRBV21-1,TRBJ2-5,TGTGCCAGCAGGGAAACGGGGCGACAGGGAGACCCCCAAGAGACCCAGTACTTC,CASRETGRQGDPQETQYF
.,once,14,TRBV5-1,TRBJ2-7,TGCGCCAGCAGCTTGGAGGTCAGGGGCCACGAGCAGTACTTC,CASSLEVRGHEQYF
TRBD1,.,16,TRBV6-2/TRBV6-3,TRBJ1-6,TGTGCCAGCAGTCGAACTCCGGGACAGGGGGCTTCACCCCTCCACTTT,CASSRTPGQGASPLHF
.,.,13,TRBV5-6,TRBJ2-7,TGTGCCAGCTGCCGGGGTGCCTCCTACGAGCAGTACTTC,CASCRGASYEQYF
.,few,14,TRBV11-2,TRBJ2-7,TGTGCCAGCAGCTTAGCTACAGAAGCCTACGAGCAGTACTTC,CASSLATEAYEQYF